These T cell receptor beta chains were read from a single sample in a study of blood T cell repertoires in COVID-19. Using immunoSEQ multiplex PCR, the repertoire was profiled, and TCRdb retains in-frame clones only, with some absent. In the table there are hundreds of thousands of clones, around 80% of which are singletons. Sequenced: peripheral blood. The receptors were sampled from a man aged 25 to 40 with active or convalescent COVID-19. CDR3s include the opening cysteine and the closing phenylalanine or tryptophan. D genes are given only for firm matches. Clone size is stated in some rows and not others, as once, few, many or a class when expanded.

v_call	j_call	d_call	clone_size	cdr3_nt	cdr3_aa
TRBV4-1	TRBJ1-6	.	once	TGCGCCAGCAGCCAAGGGCAGTATTCACCCCTCCACTTT	CASSQGQYSPLHF
TRBV9	TRBJ2-7	.	.	TGTGCCAGCAGCGTAGGGATGGGAGACGAGCAGTACTTC	CASSVGMGDEQYF
TRBV6-6	TRBJ1-3	TRBD1	.	TGTGCCAGCAGGCCACAGGGGGCTGGAAACACCATATATTTT	CASRPQGAGNTIYF
TRBV28	TRBJ1-2	.	.	TGTGCCAGCAGTTACTCTAACTATGGCTACACCTTC	CASSYSNYGYTF
TRBV4-1	TRBJ2-7	TRBD2	.	TGCGCCAGCAGCCAAATAGTGGGACTAGCGGGGAACGAGCAGTACTTC	CASSQIVGLAGNEQYF
TRBV20-1	TRBJ1-2	TRBD1	.	TGCAGTGCTAGTCCCAGGGGGCGCGGCGGCTATGGCTACACCTTC	CSASPRGRGGYGYTF
TRBV19	TRBJ1-2	TRBD1	once	TGTGCCAGTAGTATCGGACAGGGGCGCTATGGCTACACCTTC	CASSIGQGRYGYTF
TRBV18	TRBJ2-5	.	.	TGTGCCAGCTCAGTCGAGGAGACCCAGTACTTC	CASSVEETQYF
TRBV11-2	TRBJ2-2	.	.	TGTGCCAGCAGGCGCGGGGAGCTGTTTTTT	CASRRGELFF
TRBV3-1/TRBV3-2	TRBJ1-2	.	.	TGTGCCAGCAGCCAAGGCGGCTATGGCTACACCTTC	CASSQGGYGYTF
TRBV11-1	TRBJ2-7	TRBD2	.	TGTGCCAGCAGCTTTAGCGGGAGGGCCTACGAGCAGTACTTC	CASSFSGRAYEQYF
TRBV7-9	TRBJ1-5	.	.	TGTGCCAGCAGCTTAGGGGAGGGGCGACATAGCAATCAGCCCCAGCATTTT	CASSLGEGRHSNQPQHF
TRBV30	TRBJ1-1	.	.	TGTGCCTGGAGTGTACAACGCACTGAAGCTTTCTTT	CAWSVQRTEAFF
TRBV30	TRBJ1-5	TRBD1	few	TGTGCCTGGGCTCAGGGGGCAATTCAGCCCCAGCATTTT	CAWAQGAIQPQHF
TRBV7-2	TRBJ1-4	.	few	TGTGCCAGCTCCCCAGGGTTTGAAAAACTGTTTTTT	CASSPGFEKLFF
TRBV27	TRBJ1-2	.	.	TGTGCCAGCCGACAGGCTGGCCTCTACACCTTC	CASRQAGLYTF
TRBV12-3/TRBV12-4	TRBJ1-5	.	once	TGTGCCAGCAGCCAGGGGAAGCAGCCCCAGCATTTT	CASSQGKQPQHF
TRBV5-1	TRBJ2-7	.	.	TGCGCCAGCAGCCTCTCGGCGGGCTACGAGCAGTACTTC	CASSLSAGYEQYF
TRBV12-5	TRBJ2-3	.	.	TGTGCTAGTGCCACTACCGGCACAGATACGCAGTATTTT	CASATTGTDTQYF
TRBV7-2	TRBJ1-2	TRBD1	.	TGTGCCAGCAGCTTAGGCCAGGGGGGCGGCTACACCTTC	CASSLGQGGGYTF
TRBV28	TRBJ1-1	.	.	TGTGCCAGCAGTTTAACCAGGGGTGGACGAGACACTGAAGCTTTCTTT	CASSLTRGGRDTEAFF
TRBV10-2	TRBJ2-3	TRBD2	.	TGCGCCAGCGAGCGGGGGAGCACAGATACGCAGTATTTT	CASERGSTDTQYF
TRBV5-6	TRBJ2-1	TRBD1	once	TGTGCCAGCAGCGCCTCCGGGACAGGGTACAATGAGCAGTTCTTC	CASSASGTGYNEQFF
TRBV7-2	TRBJ2-1	.	once	TGTGCCAGCAGCTTTTTCGGCTACAATGAGCAGTTCTTC	CASSFFGYNEQFF
TRBV3-1/TRBV3-2	TRBJ2-3	TRBD2	.	TGTGCCAGCAGCCCTAGCGGAACCACAGATACGCAGTATTTT	CASSPSGTTDTQYF
TRBV7-9	TRBJ1-1	.	few	TGTGCCAGCAGCTTATTCGACAGGCTTGAAGCTTTCTTT	CASSLFDRLEAFF